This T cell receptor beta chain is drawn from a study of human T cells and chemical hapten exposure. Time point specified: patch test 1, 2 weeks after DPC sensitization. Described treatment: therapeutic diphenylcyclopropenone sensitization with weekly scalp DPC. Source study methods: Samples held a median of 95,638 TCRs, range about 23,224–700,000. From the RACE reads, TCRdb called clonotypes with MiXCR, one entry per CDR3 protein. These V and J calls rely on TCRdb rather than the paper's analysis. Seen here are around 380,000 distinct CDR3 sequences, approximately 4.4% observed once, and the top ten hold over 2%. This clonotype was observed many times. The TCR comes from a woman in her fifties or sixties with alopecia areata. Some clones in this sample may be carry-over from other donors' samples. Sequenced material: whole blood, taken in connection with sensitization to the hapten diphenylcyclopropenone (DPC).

CDR3 bases: TGTGCCAGCAGAGAGCCAGGGGGCGGGAATCAGCCCCAGCATTTT. Residues: CASREPGGGNQPQHF. This rearrangement joins TRBV6-1 to TRBJ1-5; 8 nucleotides match TRBD1. The CDR3 extends over 15 amino acids. CDR1 is MNHNS and CDR2 is SASEGT in the germline V gene. V dropped 6 bases and J dropped 4; count of bases not matched to a gene: 8.